This is a list of T cell receptor beta chains from one sample in a study of blood T cell repertoires in COVID-19. The repertoire was sequenced with immunoSEQ multiplex PCR; TCRdb's copy has only in-frame clones and lacks some. The table has roughly 400,000 clones, around 87% seen once. What was sequenced was PBMCs or T cells enriched from blood (not recorded which). The receptors shown here come from a woman between 45 and 65 years old who had recovered from COVID-19. The CDR3 runs from the conserved cysteine through the conserved F or W. Each record gives: CDR3 DNA, CDR3 protein, D gene, J gene, clone size, V gene. A D gene is named only where the DNA matches it firmly. Size tells how often a clone was seen (once, few, many) or the class of an expanded clone, and some rows leave it out.

cdr3_nt: TGTGCCAGCAGCCAAGTCTTCGGCACCGGGGAGCTGTTTTTT
cdr3_aa: CASSQVFGTGELFF
d_call: -
j_call: TRBJ2-2
clone_size: few
v_call: TRBV7-2

cdr3_nt: TGTGCCAGCAGCTTACAGGGGCTGAACACTGAAGCTTTCTTT
cdr3_aa: CASSLQGLNTEAFF
d_call: TRBD1
j_call: TRBJ1-1
clone_size: -
v_call: TRBV2

cdr3_nt: TGTGCCAGCACCGATTCGGTGTTTTTCCAGCATTTT
cdr3_aa: CASTDSVFFQHF
d_call: -
j_call: TRBJ1-5
clone_size: once
v_call: TRBV28

cdr3_nt: TGTGCCAGCCGGGTAGAGGGCCACTATGGCTACACCTTC
cdr3_aa: CASRVEGHYGYTF
d_call: -
j_call: TRBJ1-2
clone_size: once
v_call: TRBV6-5

cdr3_nt: TGTGCCAGCAGACATACAGGGAACTCTGGAAACACCATATATTTT
cdr3_aa: CASRHTGNSGNTIYF
d_call: -
j_call: TRBJ1-3
clone_size: -
v_call: TRBV7-9

cdr3_nt: TGTGCCAGCAGTGGGCTAGCGGGGGGTTACAATGAGCAGTTCTTC
cdr3_aa: CASSGLAGGYNEQFF
d_call: TRBD2
j_call: TRBJ2-1
clone_size: once
v_call: TRBV2

cdr3_nt: TGTGCCAGCAGCCTGGGGGACAGGAACACAGATACGCAGTATTTT
cdr3_aa: CASSLGDRNTDTQYF
d_call: TRBD1
j_call: TRBJ2-3
clone_size: -
v_call: TRBV7-2

cdr3_nt: TGCGCCAGCAGTTCAGGGTACAATGAGCAGTTCTTC
cdr3_aa: CASSSGYNEQFF
d_call: -
j_call: TRBJ2-1
clone_size: few
v_call: TRBV5-1

cdr3_nt: TGTGCCAGCAGTGAACGCAGGAACACTGAAGCTTTCTTT
cdr3_aa: CASSERRNTEAFF
d_call: -
j_call: TRBJ1-1
clone_size: -
v_call: TRBV2

cdr3_nt: TGTGCCAGCAGCCTGCTGGTAGGGGGTAACACTGAAGCTTTCTTT
cdr3_aa: CASSLLVGGNTEAFF
d_call: -
j_call: TRBJ1-1
clone_size: -
v_call: TRBV3-1/TRBV3-2

cdr3_nt: TGTGCCAGCAGCCACGGGGTGGATCAGCCCCAGCATTTT
cdr3_aa: CASSHGVDQPQHF
d_call: -
j_call: TRBJ1-5
clone_size: once
v_call: TRBV6-2/TRBV6-3

cdr3_nt: TGTGCCAGCTCACCATCGGGAATCAATGAAAAACTGTTTTTT
cdr3_aa: CASSPSGINEKLFF
d_call: -
j_call: TRBJ1-4
clone_size: -
v_call: TRBV18

cdr3_nt: TGCGCCAGCAGCTCAGGGTGGGATAGCAGGTACGAGCAGTACTTC
cdr3_aa: CASSSGWDSRYEQYF
d_call: -
j_call: TRBJ2-7
clone_size: -
v_call: TRBV5-1

cdr3_nt: TGTGCCAGCAGCCCGGACACAGGGGGCTTCGAAGAGCAGTACTTC
cdr3_aa: CASSPDTGGFEEQYF
d_call: TRBD1
j_call: TRBJ2-7
clone_size: -
v_call: TRBV5-8

cdr3_nt: TGTGCCAGCAGCTCGGACAGGGACGAGAACACTGAAGCTTTCTTT
cdr3_aa: CASSSDRDENTEAFF
d_call: TRBD1
j_call: TRBJ1-1
clone_size: -
v_call: TRBV7-9

cdr3_nt: TGTGCCAGCAGCTTAGGTAAAGACAGGGGGCAAATTTTGCAGTACTTC
cdr3_aa: CASSLGKDRGQILQYF
d_call: TRBD1
j_call: TRBJ2-7
clone_size: -
v_call: TRBV7-9

cdr3_nt: TGCGCCAGCAGCGGAACACAGGGGAACACTGAAGCTTTCTTT
cdr3_aa: CASSGTQGNTEAFF
d_call: -
j_call: TRBJ1-1
clone_size: -
v_call: TRBV5-1

cdr3_nt: TGTGCCAGCAGGGAAACATGGACAGGGGAGCAGTACTTC
cdr3_aa: CASRETWTGEQYF
d_call: TRBD1
j_call: TRBJ2-7
clone_size: -
v_call: TRBV2

cdr3_nt: TGTGCCAGCAGCACAGGGGGCTGGAGCGAGCAGTACTTC
cdr3_aa: CASSTGGWSEQYF
d_call: TRBD1
j_call: TRBJ2-7
clone_size: -
v_call: TRBV7-9

cdr3_nt: TGTGCCAGCAGCTTGGGCGCGGGTGGGACTGAAGCTTTCTTT
cdr3_aa: CASSLGAGGTEAFF
d_call: -
j_call: TRBJ1-1
clone_size: once
v_call: TRBV5-6

cdr3_nt: TGTGCCTCGACGCCTAACCCCGGGACAGGGGGCTCCCTCTCTGGAAACACCATATATTTT
cdr3_aa: CASTPNPGTGGSLSGNTIYF
d_call: TRBD1
j_call: TRBJ1-3
clone_size: -
v_call: TRBV30

cdr3_nt: TGTGCCAGCAGCTTAGTAGGGGGCGGCTACACCTTC
cdr3_aa: CASSLVGGGYTF
d_call: TRBD1
j_call: TRBJ1-2
clone_size: few
v_call: TRBV7-9

cdr3_nt: TGTGCCAGCAGCTTTTCTACCTACGAGCAGTACTTC
cdr3_aa: CASSFSTYEQYF
d_call: -
j_call: TRBJ2-7
clone_size: -
v_call: TRBV28

cdr3_nt: TGCGCCAGCAGCCCAACCGGGGGTCAGCCCCAGCATTTT
cdr3_aa: CASSPTGGQPQHF
d_call: -
j_call: TRBJ1-5
clone_size: -
v_call: TRBV5-1

cdr3_nt: TGTGCCAGCAGCACTACAGGGTATGGCTACACCTTC
cdr3_aa: CASSTTGYGYTF
d_call: -
j_call: TRBJ1-2
clone_size: -
v_call: TRBV12-3/TRBV12-4

cdr3_nt: TGTGCCAGCTCATTAACCGGGCCTAGCGGGAAAGAGACCCAGTACTTC
cdr3_aa: CASSLTGPSGKETQYF
d_call: TRBD2
j_call: TRBJ2-5
clone_size: -
v_call: TRBV18

cdr3_nt: TGCGCCAGCAGCCCAACCCAGGGGGTGAAAAATGGCTACACCTTC
cdr3_aa: CASSPTQGVKNGYTF
d_call: TRBD1
j_call: TRBJ1-2
clone_size: -
v_call: TRBV5-1

cdr3_nt: TGTGCCAGCAGCTTGTACTCCGGGGTAGGAGGCTACACCTTC
cdr3_aa: CASSLYSGVGGYTF
d_call: -
j_call: TRBJ1-2
clone_size: -
v_call: TRBV7-3

cdr3_nt: TGTGCCAACTCCGGGACAGGGGATATTATAGGGTATGGCTACACCTTC
cdr3_aa: CANSGTGDIIGYGYTF
d_call: TRBD1
j_call: TRBJ1-2
clone_size: -
v_call: TRBV2

cdr3_nt: TGTGCCAGCAGCTCGGACTGGGACTCTTTGAGTGGCTACACCTTC
cdr3_aa: CASSSDWDSLSGYTF
d_call: -
j_call: TRBJ1-2
clone_size: -
v_call: TRBV7-2

cdr3_nt: TGTGCCAGCAGTGAACCGGGACAGACTCACTATGGCTACACCTTC
cdr3_aa: CASSEPGQTHYGYTF
d_call: TRBD1
j_call: TRBJ1-2
clone_size: -
v_call: TRBV2

cdr3_nt: TGCAGCGTTGAAAACCTCGGCGAGCAGTACTTC
cdr3_aa: CSVENLGEQYF
d_call: -
j_call: TRBJ2-7
clone_size: once
v_call: TRBV29-1

cdr3_nt: TGTGCCATCGGATCGGACAGCAACTATGGCTACACCTTC
cdr3_aa: CAIGSDSNYGYTF
d_call: -
j_call: TRBJ1-2
clone_size: few
v_call: TRBV10-3

cdr3_nt: TGTGCCAGCACTCCCCCTAGTGGAGTTTACGAGCAGTACTTC
cdr3_aa: CASTPPSGVYEQYF
d_call: -
j_call: TRBJ2-7
clone_size: -
v_call: TRBV2

cdr3_nt: TGTGCCAGCAGACGCGGACAGGAGAACACTGAAGCTTTCTTT
cdr3_aa: CASRRGQENTEAFF
d_call: TRBD1
j_call: TRBJ1-1
clone_size: once
v_call: TRBV7-9

cdr3_nt: TGCAGCGTTACAGGGGGGGAGAACACTGAAGCTTTCTTT
cdr3_aa: CSVTGGENTEAFF
d_call: TRBD1
j_call: TRBJ1-1
clone_size: -
v_call: TRBV29-1

cdr3_nt: TGCGCCAGCCTTCCGGCCTTCAGGCTGGTGAGGGCCCGGGGCAATCAGCCCCAGCATTTT
cdr3_aa: CASLPAFRLVRARGNQPQHF
d_call: -
j_call: TRBJ1-5
clone_size: -
v_call: TRBV5-1

cdr3_nt: TGCGCCAGCAGCCAAATGGTAACTAGCGGGGCCTACGAGCAGTACTTC
cdr3_aa: CASSQMVTSGAYEQYF
d_call: TRBD2
j_call: TRBJ2-7
clone_size: -
v_call: TRBV4-1

cdr3_nt: TGTGCCAGCAGTTTATTTACGAGCTCCTACAATGAGCAGTTCTTC
cdr3_aa: CASSLFTSSYNEQFF
d_call: -
j_call: TRBJ2-1
clone_size: once
v_call: TRBV7-9

cdr3_nt: TGTGCCAGCAGCCATCCCCAACGGGGAAACTCCTACGAGCAGTACTTC
cdr3_aa: CASSHPQRGNSYEQYF
d_call: -
j_call: TRBJ2-7
clone_size: -
v_call: TRBV7-9

cdr3_nt: TGTGCCAGCTGTCCGGGTTCCTACAATGAGCAGTTCTTC
cdr3_aa: CASCPGSYNEQFF
d_call: -
j_call: TRBJ2-1
clone_size: once
v_call: TRBV14

cdr3_nt: TGTGCCAGCAGCTCCCGGGACTTCTACAATGAGCAGTTCTTC
cdr3_aa: CASSSRDFYNEQFF
d_call: -
j_call: TRBJ2-1
clone_size: -
v_call: TRBV28